These T cell receptor beta chains were read from a single sample in a study of beta chain features in type 1 diabetes. Profiling relied on immunoSEQ multiplex PCR, and the TCRdb table lists in-frame clones only, not all of them. The sample consists of approximately 200,000 clones, around 9.6% of them appearing once. Sequenced input: naive CD4+ T cells from blood. Every receptor here comes from a woman aged 18-30 years in good health. CDR3s include the opening cysteine and the closing phenylalanine or tryptophan. A D gene is named only where the DNA matches it firmly. Not all rows give a size; the values are once, few, many and, for expanded clones, a class.

d_gene,v_gene,j_gene,abundance,CDR3aa,CDR3nt
TRBD2,TRBV5-4,TRBJ2-3,few,CASSLGLAGRADTQYF,TGTGCCAGCAGCTTGGGACTAGCGGGGAGGGCAGATACGCAGTATTTT
TRBD2,TRBV30,TRBJ2-1,-,CAWSGGRGDNEQFF,TGTGCCTGGAGTGGCGGGAGGGGGGACAATGAGCAGTTCTTC
-,TRBV15,TRBJ1-2,-,CATSRDRFNYGYTF,TGTGCCACCAGCAGAGATCGGTTTAACTATGGCTACACCTTC
-,TRBV6-5,TRBJ1-1,-,CASARQRIDTEAFF,TGTGCCAGCGCTAGACAGAGGATAGACACTGAAGCTTTCTTT
TRBD1,TRBV6-5,TRBJ1-6,few,CASRIDRDYNSPLHF,TGTGCCAGCAGGATCGACAGGGACTATAATTCACCCCTCCACTTT
-,TRBV7-6,TRBJ1-1,few,CASSLVQDTEAFF,TGTGCCAGCAGCTTAGTACAGGACACTGAAGCTTTCTTT
TRBD2,TRBV9,TRBJ2-5,-,CASSINPLAGGSGETQYF,TGTGCCAGCAGCATTAATCCCCTAGCGGGGGGTTCCGGGGAGACCCAGTACTTC
-,TRBV5-1,TRBJ2-5,-,CASSLAASAGETQYF,TGCGCCAGCAGCTTGGCCGCTAGCGCGGGAGAGACCCAGTACTTC
-,TRBV6-1,TRBJ2-1,few,CASSYTREYNEQFF,TGTGCCAGCAGTTATACGCGGGAATACAATGAGCAGTTCTTC
-,TRBV27,TRBJ2-7,few,CASSGQHQGSSYEQYF,TGTGCCAGCAGTGGACAACACCAGGGCAGCTCCTACGAGCAGTACTTC
TRBD1,TRBV30,TRBJ1-4,few,CAWSDRTGRTNEKLFF,TGTGCCTGGAGTGACCGGACAGGGCGAACTAATGAAAAACTGTTTTTT
TRBD1,TRBV5-6,TRBJ1-5,few,CASSLDRGPQPQHF,TGTGCCAGCAGCTTGGACAGGGGCCCACAGCCCCAGCATTTT
-,TRBV7-2,TRBJ2-7,-,CASSRDPVTSYEQYF,TGTGCCAGCAGTAGAGATCCCGTCACCTCCTACGAGCAGTACTTC
-,TRBV6-6,TRBJ2-7,-,CASSGASYEQYF,TGTGCCAGCAGTGGGGCCTCCTACGAGCAGTACTTC
-,TRBV18,TRBJ1-3,few,CASSPRANSGNTIYF,TGTGCCAGCTCACCAAGAGCTAACTCTGGAAACACCATATATTTT
TRBD1,TRBV7-9,TRBJ1-5,-,CASSSDREGDRSNQPQHF,TGTGCCAGCAGCTCCGACAGGGAGGGGGACAGGAGCAATCAGCCCCAGCATTTT
-,TRBV7-2,TRBJ1-1,-,CASSLARYTEAFF,TGTGCCAGCAGCTTAGCGCGGTACACTGAAGCTTTCTTT
-,TRBV25-1,TRBJ1-2,-,CASSGSGRAGYTF,TGTGCCAGCAGTGGAAGTGGCAGGGCTGGCTACACCTTC
TRBD1,TRBV4-1,TRBJ1-2,few,CASSQLLTGGINYGYTF,TGCGCCAGCAGCCAACTCTTAACAGGGGGCATAAACTATGGCTACACCTTC
-,TRBV6-6,TRBJ2-1,few,CASTLRGSRNEQFF,TGTGCCAGCACCCTACGAGGTAGTCGTAATGAGCAGTTCTTC
-,TRBV11-2,TRBJ1-1,few,CASSNTVGNTEAFF,TGTGCCAGCAGCAACACAGTGGGCAACACTGAAGCTTTCTTT
-,TRBV7-3,TRBJ2-1,-,CASSPSRGNYNEQFF,TGTGCCAGCAGCCCTAGCAGGGGTAACTACAATGAGCAGTTCTTC
TRBD1,TRBV2,TRBJ2-7,few,CASTKPGQGAHEQYF,TGTGCCAGCACCAAACCGGGACAGGGGGCCCACGAGCAGTACTTC
-,TRBV19,TRBJ1-5,few,CASSATVRRRSNQPQHF,TGTGCCAGTAGTGCTACGGTCAGACGGAGGAGCAATCAGCCCCAGCATTTT
TRBD1,TRBV5-1,TRBJ2-7,-,CASSARDRVAYEQYF,TGCGCCAGCAGCGCCCGGGACAGGGTAGCCTACGAGCAGTACTTC
-,TRBV19,TRBJ1-1,few,CATVTREDTEAFF,TGTGCCACCGTAACCCGGGAGGACACTGAAGCTTTCTTT
-,TRBV4-3,TRBJ2-1,few,CASTLHNEQFF,TGCGCCAGCACCCTCCACAATGAGCAGTTCTTC
TRBD1,TRBV6-5,TRBJ2-1,-,CASTYTRTGVGEQFF,TGTGCCAGCACCTACACACGGACAGGCGTCGGTGAGCAGTTCTTC
-,TRBV5-4,TRBJ2-3,few,CASSSGQSTDTQYF,TGTGCCAGCAGCTCAGGACAGTCCACAGATACGCAGTATTTT
TRBD1,TRBV7-2,TRBJ1-1,few,CASSLRLRQGETEAFF,TGTGCCAGCAGCTTAAGACTGAGACAGGGAGAAACTGAAGCTTTCTTT
TRBD2,TRBV2,TRBJ2-1,few,CASSEVLPGLAGSRGNEQFF,TGTGCCAGCAGTGAAGTGTTACCGGGACTAGCGGGATCACGCGGCAATGAGCAGTTCTTC
TRBD1,TRBV6-1,TRBJ2-3,-,CASSMTGGTDTQYF,TGTGCCAGCAGTATGACAGGGGGCACAGATACGCAGTATTTT
-,TRBV5-6,TRBJ1-3,few,CASSLLDRRSGNTIYF,TGTGCCAGCAGCTTGTTAGACAGACGCTCTGGAAACACCATATATTTT
TRBD1,TRBV5-4,TRBJ2-5,few,CASSAPGQRGETQYF,TGTGCCAGCAGCGCTCCGGGACAGCGTGGGGAGACCCAGTACTTC
-,TRBV30,TRBJ1-5,few,CAWSVRQGGDQPQHF,TGTGCCTGGAGTGTAAGGCAGGGCGGGGATCAGCCCCAGCATTTT
TRBD2,TRBV5-1,TRBJ2-1,few,CASSLVSSGYNEQFF,TGCGCCAGCAGCTTGGTCTCTAGCGGTTACAATGAGCAGTTCTTC
-,TRBV5-1,TRBJ1-1,-,CASSTGADTEAFF,TGCGCCAGCTCTACTGGGGCCGACACTGAAGCTTTCTTT
-,TRBV11-2,TRBJ2-2,few,CASRIPRTGELFF,TGTGCCAGCAGGATCCCCAGGACCGGGGAGCTGTTTTTT
-,TRBV18,TRBJ1-1,few,CASSPSNSRANTEAFF,TGTGCCAGCTCACCGTCCAACAGCAGGGCGAACACTGAAGCTTTCTTT
-,TRBV7-7,TRBJ2-5,-,CASSLGRIQETQYF,TGTGCCAGCAGCTTAGGGCGGATTCAAGAGACCCAGTACTTC
-,TRBV5-1,TRBJ2-5,-,CASSFSGMGAETQYF,TGCGCCAGCAGCTTCTCCGGGATGGGGGCCGAGACCCAGTACTTC
-,TRBV20-1,TRBJ2-1,few,CSALHLEQFF,TGCAGTGCTCTTCATCTAGAGCAGTTCTTC